The 24 T cell receptor beta chains given below trace back to one sample, sequenced in a study of cytomegalovirus exposure and HLA in healthy donors. Using immunoSEQ multiplex PCR, the repertoire was profiled, and TCRdb retains in-frame clones only, with some absent. The sample shows 150,000 to 200,000 clones, 80% to 90% of them seen only once. Sequencing was carried out using PBMCs. The source of these receptors is a woman in her 30s in good health and CMV-seronegative.

This sequence joins TRBV5-5 and TRBJ2-1, with 9 bases that match TRBD2. This CDR3 is 15 amino acids long. Trimming took 0 bases from V and 9 from J; bases not matched to a gene: 7. The V gene's germline CDR1 is SGHKS and CDR2 YYEKEE (reference sequence). Here the CDR3 reads CASSLVLAGVREQFF. The DNA of the CDR3 is TGTGCCAGCAGCTTGGTATTAGCGGGAGTTCGTGAGCAGTTCTTC. Drawing the rest from reference TRBV5-5 and TRBJ2-1, the complete variable domain is DAGVTQSPTHLIKTRGQQVTLRCSPISGHKSVSWYQQVLGQGPQFIFQYYEKEERGRGNFPDRFSARQFPNYSSELNVNALLLGDSALYLCASSLVLAGVREQFFGPGTRLTVL.

The V call is TRBV6-5, the J call TRBJ1-2; D perhaps matches TRBD1 (5 bases). Germline values: CDR1 MNHEY, CDR2 SVGAGI. CDR3 length: 13 amino acids. The ends were cut back, 0 bases at V and 7 bases at J, with 9 bases in the middle. Written as DNA, the CDR3 is TGTGCCAGCAGTTACTCACGGGGACCTGGCTACACCTTC. Protein: CASSYSRGPGYTF.

Written as DNA, the CDR3 is TGTGCCAGCAGTAGTAGCGGGAGGGCCGGGCAGTACTTC. It codes for CASSSSGRAGQYF. The V call is TRBV27, the J call TRBJ2-7; 11 bases align to TRBD2. The germline V gene encodes CDR1 MNHEY and CDR2 SMNVEV (reference sequence). With 5 bases clipped from V and 9 bases from J, the junction kept 6 bases outside the gene matches. The CDR3 is 13 residues long.

This chain uses TRBV13 with TRBJ2-7; D not resolved. The germline CDR1 and CDR2 sequences are PRHDT and FYEKMQ (reference sequence). The CDR3 contains 13 residues. Trimming removed 1 base at V and 2 bases at J, with 6 bases between. In DNA form, the CDR3 reads TGTGCCAGCAGCTTAGACAGAGCCTACGAGCAGTACTTC. This encodes CASSLDRAYEQYF.

The rearrangement uses TRBV18 and TRBJ2-1; 11 positions match TRBD1. Trimming took 5 bases from V and 3 from J; bases not matched to a gene: 6. Germline CDR1 and CDR2: KGHSH and LQKENI. CDR3 length equals 16 residues. This CDR3 reads CASSIQGTGGYNEQFF. The CDR3 coding sequence is TGTGCCAGCTCAATCCAAGGGACAGGGGGCTACAATGAGCAGTTCTTC.

The chain employs TRBV6-6 and TRBJ2-1; tentative D call: TRBD2 (6 bases). The CDR3 is made up of 15 amino acids. In germline, CDR1 is MNHNY, CDR2 SVGAGI (reference sequence). Trimming took 0 bases from V and 4 from J, leaving 10 bases between them. CDR3 region: CASSYSAGTYNEQFF. The CDR3 DNA reads as TGTGCCAGCAGTTACTCGGCGGGAACGTACAATGAGCAGTTCTTC.

V gene TRBV29-1 combines with J gene TRBJ2-1; 11 positions match TRBD2. CDR3 length: 13 amino acids. Germline V gene data show CDR1 as SQVTM and CDR2 as ANQGSEA. Germline trimming cut 7 bases from V and 5 bases from J; bases unmatched to any gene: 4. The CDR3 sequence is CSARLAGHNEQFF. The CDR3 bases are TGCAGCGCTCGACTAGCGGGGCACAATGAGCAGTTCTTC.

This clone appeared a few times. The chain links TRBV5-1 to TRBJ2-7; TRBD1 matches 8 bases. This CDR3 has 14 amino acids. V dropped 4 bases and J dropped 6; count of bases not matched to a gene: 9. Looked up from germline, CDR1 is SGHRS and CDR2 is YFSETQ. Here the CDR3 DNA reads TGCGCCAGCAGCCGTGACAGGGGTGACGGCGAGCAGTACTTC. As protein: CASSRDRGDGEQYF.

This rearrangement joins TRBV27 to TRBJ2-7; 14 bases align to TRBD2. V was clipped by 3 bases and J by 5 bases; unmatched bases: 6. The CDR3 length is 16 residues. Germline assignment: CDR1 MNHEY and CDR2 SMNVEV (reference sequence). For the CDR3, the DNA is TGTGCCAGCAGTTTTGGTGGGACTAGCGGGAGTAACGAGCAGTACTTC. Translated, it gives CASSFGGTSGSNEQYF.

V is TRBV28 and J is TRBJ2-7; D remains ambiguous. The CDR3 is 19 amino acids. Trimming removed 2 bases at V and 7 bases at J, with 30 bases between. The germline V gene has CDR1 MDHEN and CDR2 SYDVKM. CDR3 coding DNA: TGTGCCAGCAGTTTAGATTCGGCTGCAGTAGGGTCCAATATGTTTGAGCAGTACTTC. Its translation is CASSLDSAAVGSNMFEQYF.

This clone turned up a few times. The chain joins TRBV27 to TRBJ1-6; 7 bases are a match to TRBD1. The V gene's germline CDR1 is MNHEY and CDR2 SMNVEV (reference sequence). The trim removed 8 bases at V and 6 bases at J, leaving 4 bases unmatched. The CDR3 consists of 13 residues. CDR3 sequence: CASDRATNSPLHF. The DNA for the CDR3 is TGTGCCAGCGACAGGGCGACTAATTCACCCCTCCACTTT.

This chain joins TRBV5-1 and TRBJ1-1; D unresolved. From germline, CDR1 is SGHRS and CDR2 YFSETQ. Deletions cut 4 bases from V and 0 bases from J, with 10 bases between. This CDR3 has 14 amino acids. CDR3 bases: TGCGCCAGCAGCCCCTTGTCCGTGAACACTGAAGCTTTCTTT. Amino acid sequence: CASSPLSVNTEAFF.

The chain employs TRBV9 and TRBJ1-1; 12 nucleotides match TRBD1. Germline V gives CDR1 SGDLS, CDR2 YYNGEE. CDR3 length: 14 amino acids. The V and J ends lost 3 bases and 8 bases, in that order; junction bases with no gene match: 5. The chain's CDR3 is CASSGGQGAWEAFF. The CDR3 DNA sequence: TGTGCCAGCAGCGGGGGACAGGGGGCATGGGAAGCTTTCTTT. Full variable domain (outside the CDR3, taken from reference TRBV9 and TRBJ1-1): DSGVTQTPKHLITATGQRVTLRCSPRSGDLSVYWYQQSLDQGLQFLIQYYNGEERAKGNILERFSAQQFPDLHSELNLSSLELGDSALYFCASSGGQGAWEAFFGQGTRLTVV.

The chain uses TRBV11-2 and TRBJ2-3; TRBD2 aligns across 8 bases. CDR1 SGHAT and CDR2 FQNNGV come from the germline V gene. The V and J ends lost 1 base and 1 base, in that order; junction bases with no gene match: 4. The CDR3 loop spans 16 amino acids. The CDR3 region has the DNA TGTGCCAGCAGCTTAGTACTAGCGGTCGGCACAGATACGCAGTATTTT. Its protein product is CASSLVLAVGTDTQYF.

This clone was detected only once. The rearrangement links TRBV6-5 to TRBJ2-1; D remains unclear. The CDR3 is 14 amino acids. The V gene lost 6 bases and the J gene lost 4 bases, with 13 bases spanning the gap. Germline CDR1 is MNHEY and CDR2 is SVGAGI. CDR3 in DNA: TGTGCCAGCAGCCCGAATAAGGGTTACAATGAGCAGTTCTTC. Its translation: CASSPNKGYNEQFF.

The chain employs TRBV5-6 and TRBJ1-3; D ambiguous. The V gene lost 0 bases and the J gene lost 0 bases, with 10 bases spanning the gap. This CDR3 is 16 amino acids long. The germline V gene has CDR1 SGHDT and CDR2 YYEEEE. CDR3 DNA: TGTGCCAGCAGCTTGGGGCCCCCGACCTCTGGAAACACCATATATTTT. Protein product: CASSLGPPTSGNTIYF.

This chain uses TRBV30 with TRBJ1-2; TRBD1 might be the D (5 bases). The CDR3 covers 13 residues. CDR1 and CDR2 (germline): GTSNPN, SVGIG (reference sequence). The ends were cut back, 2 bases at V and 4 bases at J, with 11 bases in the middle. CDR3 nucleotide sequence: TGTGCCTGGAGTCCGGGGCAATTCTATGGCTACACCTTC. Translating gives CAWSPGQFYGYTF.

With respect to this clone: The conserved phenylalanine or tryptophan normally closing the CDR3 is absent here, so this likely arose from a read error. No DNA is shown, since the ends of the CDR3 on it are uncertain; the CDR3 is the one TCRdb lists. J is TRBJ1-2 and V is TRBV6-1; the D segment call TRBD1 is taken from the table without a DNA check. Germline lookup yields CDR1 MNHNS and CDR2 SASEGT. The CDR3 numbers 11 amino acids, ends counted. The chain's CDR3 is CASSERLVTGP.

V usage is TRBV4-1 and J usage is TRBJ1-4; unclear D gene. The germline V gene has CDR1 MGHRA and CDR2 YSYEKL. Trimming removed 2 bases from V and 3 bases from J, with 7 bases in between. The CDR3 loop spans 14 amino acids. CDR3 sequence reads: CASSQTASNEKLFF. CDR3 bases: TGCGCCAGCAGCCAAACAGCGTCTAATGAAAAACTGTTTTTT.

This clone was seen only once. The chain combines TRBV6-1 with TRBJ1-2, with a tentative D call TRBD1 (5 bases). The CDR3 has 15 amino acids. V shed 7 bases and J shed 6 bases, with 21 bases lying between them. Looked up from germline, CDR1 is MNHNS and CDR2 is SASEGT. CDR3 nucleotide sequence: TGTGCCAGCATACGACAGCGATCCAAAGGGAATGGCTACACCTTC. Translation gives CASIRQRSKGNGYTF.

About this clone: A single base separates this from a much larger clone, so it may be a read error. Other DNA sequences in this specimen translate into the identical CDR3. CDR3 loop: CASSELAGGQETQYF. The CDR3 DNA reads TGTGCCAGCAGTGAACTAGCGGGAGGGCAAGAGACCCAGTACTTC. This chain links TRBV6-1 with TRBJ2-5; TRBD2 aligns across 12 bases. Trimming at V came to 2 bases and at J to 2 bases, leaving 0 bases not matched to a gene. The germline V gene encodes CDR1 MNHNS and CDR2 SASEGT. The CDR3 spans 15 residues.

The rearrangement links TRBV11-2 to TRBJ1-1, with 7 bases that match TRBD1. This CDR3 contains 16 residues. Per the germline V gene, CDR1 is SGHAT and CDR2 is FQNNGV. V trimming: 5 bases; J trimming: 5 bases; junction bases outside the gene matches: 14. CDR3 bases: TGTGCCAGCAGCCGCGGGTTGGAGGGGGCGTCGACTGAAGCTTTCTTT. This encodes CASSRGLEGASTEAFF.

The chain is built from TRBV10-3 and TRBJ1-2, with 11 bases that match TRBD1. The CDR3 loop spans 16 amino acids. V shed 3 bases, J shed 6 bases, and the junction held 9 bases outside the gene matches. CDR1 and CDR2 from the germline V gene are ENHRY and SYGVKD. The CDR3, as DNA: TGTGCCATCAGTGAAACTGGGACAGGGGGGGATAATGGCTACACCTTC. Its protein product is CAISETGTGGDNGYTF.

The chain uses TRBV20-1 and TRBJ1-1; D gene uncertain. CDR3 length: 11 residues. Trimming left V 2 bases short and J 2 bases short, with 3 bases between. The germline V gene has CDR1 DFQATT and CDR2 SNEGSKA (reference sequence). The CDR3, as DNA: TGCAGTGCTAGAATCAACACTGAAGCTTTCTTT. Its translation is CSARINTEAFF.